The source of this T cell receptor (beta chain) is a study of shared clonotypes between healthy human individuals. Background on the study: The donors, two women and three men, were aged 18 to 49. Study-level findings and limits: Represented genetic and exposure-history diversity was restricted by having few donors.

The healthy adult donors were HIV-negative and reported no recent acute infections or vaccinations. The CDR3 is 15 amino acids. Germline lookup yields CDR1 SGHRS and CDR2 YFSETQ. Trimming took off 2 bases at V and 0 bases at J, with 8 bases between the two ends. Clones were read by immunoSEQ multiplex PCR, and TCRdb kept only the in-frame ones, dropping some. Of about 1 million clones listed, around 78% are singletons. With respect to this clone: What it binds is unknown. Other DNA sequences from this sample encode an identical CDR3 as well.

This receptor was taken from a man younger than 35 in good health. Some clones in this sample may be carry-over from other donors' samples. The specimen sequenced was memory CD4+ T cells from PBMCs. Subset specified: CD45RA-negative fraction. V and J are TRBV5-1 and TRBJ2-2, with D perhaps TRBD2 (5 bases). The CDR3 DNA reads as TGCGCCAGCAGCTTCGCGGGCGCGAACACCGGGGAGCTGTTTTTT. It is translated as CASSFAGANTGELFF. Full variable domain (outside the CDR3, taken from reference TRBV5-1 and TRBJ2-2): KAGVTQTPRYLIKTRGQQVTLSCSPISGHRSVSWYQQTPGQGLQFLFEYFSETQRNKGNFPGRFSGRQFSNSRSEMNVSTLELGDSALYLCASSFAGANTGELFFGEGSRLTVL.